Listed here are 32 T cell receptor beta chains from one sample, sequenced in a study of neurological immune-mediated disorders. Time point reported: longitudinal time-point 1 (baseline). TCRdb re-called the 5' RACE reads through MiXCR, storing one row per CDR3 protein. The sample records 60,000 to 90,000 distinct CDR3 sequences, roughly 10% being singletons. Sequencing was carried out using PBMCs. The receptor source for this set is a man aged 30 to 45 in good health.

This clonotype was picked up many times. CDR3 sequence reads: CASSQGWGEEQYF. CDR3 bases: TGTGCCAGCAGCCAAGGATGGGGGGAAGAGCAGTACTTC. The chain employs TRBV14 and TRBJ2-7, with a possible D match to TRBD2 (6 bases). V was cut by 1 base and J by 7 bases, with 11 bases left in between. CDR1 SGHDN and CDR2 FVKESK come from the germline V gene. The CDR3 extends over 13 amino acids.

This clonotype was seen repeatedly, ten times or more. This chain links TRBV28 with TRBJ1-5, with 9 bases lining up with TRBD1. The CDR3 totals 15 residues. CDR1 is MDHEN and CDR2 is SYDVKM in the germline V gene. Trimming at V came to 7 bases and at J to 7 bases, leaving 11 bases not matched to a gene. CDR3 sequence (DNA): TGTGCCAGCAATAGTCCCGGGACAGGGTTACAGCCCCAGCATTTT. Its translation: CASNSPGTGLQPQHF.

This clonotype was seen at least ten times. The V gene is TRBV28, the J gene TRBJ2-1, with D possibly being TRBD1 or TRBD2 (6 bases each). Germline CDR1 reads MDHEN; CDR2 reads SYDVKM. CDR3 length equals 12 residues. Trimming removed 3 bases from V and 8 bases from J, with 8 bases in between. CDR3 coding DNA: TGTGCCAGCAGTTTCGGGGGCGATGAGCAGTTCTTC. Translating it yields CASSFGGDEQFF.

The chain uses TRBV24-1 and TRBJ2-7; no reliable D call. CDR1 KGHDR and CDR2 SFDVKD come from the germline V gene. The germline V and J ends were trimmed by 3 bases and 1 base, with 12 bases remaining between them. The CDR3 runs to 15 residues. CDR3 sequence (DNA): TGTGCCACCAGTGATCAACAGAGACCTTCCTACGAGCAGTACTTC. It is translated as CATSDQQRPSYEQYF.

This clonotype was observed at least ten times. V usage is TRBV7-2 and J usage is TRBJ2-1; 9 bases fit TRBD2. CDR3 length: 15 residues. Germline CDR1 reads SGHTA; CDR2 reads FQGNSA. Trimming removed 3 bases from V and 7 bases from J; junction bases left unmatched: 7. The CDR3 DNA sequence: TGTGCCAGCAGCTTGGGCGGGAGGGCCAGGAATGAGCAGTTCTTC. This codes for CASSLGGRARNEQFF.

This clonotype was recorded at least ten times. V usage is TRBV5-5 and J usage is TRBJ2-3; the match to TRBD2 covers 7 bases. Trimming cost V 3 bases and J 2 bases; bases outside gene matches: 9. Germline CDR1 and CDR2: SGHKS and YYEKEE (reference sequence). The CDR3 is made up of 16 amino acids. CDR3 DNA: TGTGCCAGCAGCTGGCAGGGAGGGCTAAACACAGATACGCAGTATTTT. This codes for CASSWQGGLNTDTQYF.

A few counts support this clonotype. The chain combines TRBV10-3 with TRBJ2-2; 8 bases are a match to TRBD2. V gave up 8 bases and J gave up 8 bases; unmatched junction bases: 19. In germline, CDR1 is ENHRY, CDR2 SYGVKD. This CDR3 has 17 amino acids. CDR3 nucleotide sequence: TGTGCCATCCGAGATCTCCTGGCGGGAGGTTTGGAGGGGGAGCTGTTTTTT. Its protein product is CAIRDLLAGGLEGELFF.

This clonotype showed up just a few times. The rearrangement links TRBV20-1 to TRBJ1-1, with 11 bases identical to TRBD1. V shed 0 bases, J shed 4 bases, and the junction held 13 bases outside the gene matches. Germline V gene lookup returns CDR1 DFQATT and CDR2 SNEGSKA (reference sequence). The CDR3 runs to 18 residues. The CDR3 here is CSARDPAAGQGGGTEAFF. The CDR3 nucleotides read TGCAGTGCTAGAGACCCGGCGGCGGGACAGGGGGGTGGCACTGAAGCTTTCTTT.

This clonotype was observed at least ten times. The V gene is TRBV24-1, the J gene TRBJ2-1, with no clear D. V was shortened by 3 bases and J by 0 bases, with 11 bases between the two germline ends. Germline CDR1 and CDR2: KGHDR and SFDVKD. The CDR3 consists of 16 residues. The CDR3 coding sequence is TGTGCCACCAGTGATGCAGACATGAGCTCCTACAATGAGCAGTTCTTC. It specifies CATSDADMSSYNEQFF.

There are many counts of this clonotype. This rearrangement joins TRBV27 to TRBJ2-1, with a possible D match to TRBD2 (5 bases). Germline CDR1 and CDR2: MNHEY and SMNVEV (reference sequence). The V end was cut by 6 bases, the J end by 2 bases, with 14 bases between. This CDR3 has 15 amino acids. The CDR3 loop reads CASSRTAGPYNEQFF. The CDR3, as DNA: TGTGCCAGCAGCCGGACGGCGGGTCCCTACAATGAGCAGTTCTTC.

In this sample, this clonotype turned up a few times. The gene calls are TRBV12-3 or TRBV12-4 and TRBJ1-4; TRBD1 might be the D (5 bases). The CDR3 length is 13 residues. Trimming cost V 8 bases and J 6 bases, with 13 bases left between them. Written as DNA, the CDR3 is TGTGCCAGCTCCGGGGGATTCGATGAAAAACTGTTTTTT. Its protein product is CASSGGFDEKLFF.

This clonotype was detected many times. V and J are TRBV5-1 and TRBJ2-2; maybe TRBD1 (5 bases). The germline CDR1 and CDR2 sequences are SGHRS and YFSETQ. The CDR3 sequence is 16 residues long. V gave up 0 bases and J gave up 2 bases, with 11 bases separating them. CDR3 residues: CASSLEGVLNTGELFF. DNA of the CDR3: TGCGCCAGCAGCTTGGAAGGGGTCTTAAACACCGGGGAGCTGTTTTTT.

This clonotype came up many times. The chain couples TRBV29-1 to TRBJ2-3; unclear D gene. There are 11 residues in the CDR3. The V end lost 7 bases, the J end lost 2 bases, and 7 bases lay between the germline ends. Per the germline V gene, CDR1 is SQVTM and CDR2 is ANQGSEA. CDR3 in amino acids: CSARYTDTQYF. In nucleotides, the CDR3 is TGCAGCGCTAGGTACACAGATACGCAGTATTTT.

This clonotype has just a few counts. This may stem from a read error, because a much larger clone lies one nucleotide away. Here the CDR3 DNA reads TGTGCCAGCAGTTTCGGGCTTCTCATGTCAGATACGCAGTATTTT. As protein: CASSFGLLMSDTQYF. The rearrangement uses TRBV27 and TRBJ2-3, with D uncertain. CDR1 MNHEY and CDR2 SMNVEV come from the germline V gene (reference sequence). CDR3 length equals 15 residues. Deletions cut 3 bases from V and 4 bases from J, with 14 bases between.

The chain links TRBV6-6 to TRBJ2-1; 8 bases match TRBD2. CDR3 length: 15 amino acids. Trimming at V came to 6 bases and at J to 9 bases, leaving 13 bases not matched to a gene. CDR1 is MNHNY and CDR2 is SVGAGI in the germline V gene (reference sequence). CDR3 residues: CASRPSGSEFSEQFF. In DNA form, the CDR3 reads TGTGCCAGCAGACCCAGCGGGAGCGAGTTTAGTGAGCAGTTCTTC.

In its sample, this clonotype was seen many times. The chain is built from TRBV6-6 and TRBJ2-7; perhaps TRBD2 as D (6 bases). Germline V gene data show CDR1 as MNHNY and CDR2 as SVGAGI (reference sequence). V was shortened by 4 bases and J by 6 bases, with 13 bases between the two germline ends. This CDR3 has 13 amino acids. CDR3 sequence: CASSLRLDSEQYF. The CDR3 coding sequence is TGTGCCAGCAGTTTGAGACTAGACTCCGAGCAGTACTTC.

This clonotype has at least ten counts. The gene calls are TRBV3-1 and TRBJ1-2; 7 bases fit TRBD1. Germline lookup yields CDR1 LGHDT and CDR2 YNNKEL (reference sequence). This CDR3 comprises 16 residues. The J segment lost 3 bases and the V segment lost 1 base, leaving 8 bases of the junction unmatched. The CDR3: CASSQGFAGQDYGYTF. The CDR3 nucleotides read TGTGCCAGCAGCCAAGGATTCGCCGGACAGGACTATGGCTACACCTTC.

This clonotype was seen many times. The chain employs TRBV5-1 and TRBJ2-7, with D uncertain. Trimming cost V 3 bases and J 5 bases, with 18 bases left between them. Per germline, CDR1 SGHRS and CDR2 YFSETQ. The CDR3 consists of 15 residues. The CDR3 protein is CASSYVVGDVHEQYF. CDR3 nucleotide sequence: TGCGCCAGCAGCTATGTGGTGGGCGACGTCCACGAGCAGTACTTC.

This clonotype was recorded many times. The V and J genes are TRBV5-1 and TRBJ1-5, with 7 bases that match TRBD1. CDR1 SGHRS and CDR2 YFSETQ come from the germline V gene. This CDR3 has 16 residues. The V and J ends lost 4 bases and 0 bases, in that order; junction bases with no gene match: 7. As DNA, the CDR3 is TGCGCCAGCAGCCCAGCAGGGGGTTATAGCAATCAGCCCCAGCATTTT. This encodes CASSPAGGYSNQPQHF.

The chain uses TRBV4-1 and TRBJ2-2; D gene ambiguous. The CDR3 length is 16 residues. Trimming took 1 base from V and 0 from J, leaving 9 bases between them. CDR1 MGHRA and CDR2 YSYEKL come from the germline V gene. The CDR3 nucleotides read TGCGCCAGCAGCCAAGTGCACTTTGCGAACACCGGGGAGCTGTTTTTT. Translating it yields CASSQVHFANTGELFF.

This clonotype occurred many times. This chain links TRBV5-1 with TRBJ2-7, with a possible D match to TRBD1 (5 bases). This CDR3 region has 13 residues. V shed 2 bases and J shed 0 bases, with 6 bases lying between them. Germline V gene sequence: CDR1 SGHRS, CDR2 YFSETQ. The chain's CDR3 is CASSFDSSYEQYF. As DNA, the CDR3 is TGCGCCAGCAGCTTCGACAGCTCCTACGAGCAGTACTTC.

This clonotype came up many times. The chain has TRBV27 and TRBJ1-4, with TRBD1 matching over 7 bases. This CDR3 spans 16 amino acids. Trimming removed 0 bases from V and 4 bases from J; junction bases left unmatched: 5. The V gene's germline CDR1 is MNHEY and CDR2 SMNVEV (reference sequence). CDR3 sequence (DNA): TGTGCCAGCAGTTTATCAAGGGGACAGCTTAATGAAAAACTGTTTTTT. It yields the protein CASSLSRGQLNEKLFF.

This clonotype appeared many times. The chain is built from TRBV28 and TRBJ2-2; D is possibly TRBD2 (5 bases). V lost 5 bases, J lost 7 bases, and 14 bases lay in between. The germline gives CDR1 MDHEN, CDR2 SYDVKM. The CDR3 runs to 14 residues. The CDR3 loop is CASSTDSRDGELFF. The DNA for the CDR3 is TGTGCCAGCAGTACAGACTCCCGGGACGGGGAGCTGTTTTTT.

This clonotype was recorded many times. The V call is TRBV29-1, the J call TRBJ2-3, with 9 nucleotides matching TRBD1. This CDR3 region has 14 residues. Losses at the gene ends were 4 bases for V and 0 bases for J; bases not matched to a gene: 2. Germline loops: CDR1 SQVTM, CDR2 ANQGSEA. In nucleotides, the CDR3 is TGCAGCGTTGGGACAGGGGCTAGCACAGATACGCAGTATTTT. Amino acids: CSVGTGASTDTQYF.

This clonotype has ten or more counts. The rearrangement joins TRBV29-1 to TRBJ2-1, with 16 nucleotides matching TRBD2. Trimming cost V 7 bases and J 6 bases; bases outside gene matches: 6. The CDR3 has 15 amino acids. CDR1 SQVTM and CDR2 ANQGSEA come from the germline V gene. CDR3 sequence: CSGGTSGRALNEQFF. CDR3 sequence (DNA): TGCAGCGGTGGGACTAGCGGGAGGGCCCTCAATGAGCAGTTCTTC.

This clonotype was observed many times. The rearrangement uses TRBV6-4 and TRBJ2-6, with a weak D call TRBD1 (6 bases). V was clipped by 0 bases and J by 3 bases, with 6 bases between them. The germline gives CDR1 MRHNA, CDR2 SNTAGT. This CDR3 spans 15 amino acids. CDR3 amino acids: CASSDSRGGANVLTF. The DNA for the CDR3 is TGTGCCAGCAGTGACTCCAGGGGTGGGGCCAACGTCCTGACTTTC.

This clonotype has ten or more counts. The rearrangement uses TRBV5-1 and TRBJ2-3; TRBD2 agrees at 16 bases. The trim removed 4 bases at V and 6 bases at J, leaving 17 bases unmatched. CDR3 length equals 20 residues. Germline values: CDR1 SGHRS, CDR2 YFSETQ. The CDR3 coding sequence is TGCGCCAGCAGCCCTCCGGGACTAGCGGGAGGGCCTGGGGAGGAGGATACGCAGTATTTT. This gives the protein CASSPPGLAGGPGEEDTQYF.

In DNA, the CDR3 is TGCAGCGCGACAGAGAACTATGGCTACACCTTC. This encodes CSATENYGYTF. The chain uses TRBV29-1 and TRBJ1-2, with D perhaps matching TRBD1 (5 bases). Germline V lookup: CDR1 SQVTM, CDR2 ANQGSEA. The CDR3 contains 11 residues. V lost 7 bases, J lost 2 bases, and 8 bases lay in between.

This clonotype was detected many times. The rearrangement links TRBV5-5 to TRBJ1-1, with a weak D call TRBD1 (5 bases). Germline CDR1 and CDR2: SGHKS and YYEKEE (reference sequence). The CDR3 length is 15 residues. The V end was cut by 0 bases, the J end by 2 bases, with 11 bases between. This CDR3 reads CASSLGGGVNTEAFF. CDR3 coding DNA: TGTGCCAGCAGCTTGGGGGGGGGGGTTAACACTGAAGCTTTCTTT.

V and J are TRBV7-3 and TRBJ2-3; maybe TRBD1 (5 bases). This CDR3 has 15 residues. CDR1 and CDR2 from the germline V gene are SGHTA and FQGTGA. The CDR3 spells CPNSLNYRITDTQYF. For the CDR3, the DNA is TGTCCCAACAGCTTAAATTACAGGATCACAGATACGCAGTATTTT.

This clonotype was seen many times. The genes are TRBV29-1 and TRBJ2-2, with D possibly being TRBD1 or TRBD2 (5 bases each). V dropped 7 bases and J dropped 1 base, with 22 bases sitting between them. The germline gives CDR1 SQVTM, CDR2 ANQGSEA. This CDR3 has 17 amino acids. The CDR3, as DNA: TGCAGCGCCCGTGGGGGTCTAGACCTTTGGAACACCGGGGAGCTGTTTTTT. It specifies CSARGGLDLWNTGELFF.

This clonotype was recorded many times. The genes are TRBV27 and TRBJ1-5; perhaps TRBD1 as D (6 bases). With 6 bases removed from V and 0 bases from J, the gap between germline ends came to 21 bases. Germline V CDR1 and CDR2: MNHEY, SMNVEV (reference sequence). The CDR3 spans 18 residues. The CDR3, as DNA: TGTGCCAGCAGGGAGTTGGGGGCTACCTTCTTTAGCAATCAGCCCCAGCATTTT. Translated, it gives CASRELGATFFSNQPQHF.